This T cell receptor beta chain was sequenced during a study of human T cells and chemical hapten exposure. MiXCR, run by TCRdb on the RACE reads, gives a single entry per CDR3 protein. The sample lists about 350,000 distinct CDR3 sequences; over 5% were seen once. There are many counts of this clonotype. This sample's time point: pre-sensitization, week 0. The treatment here: therapeutic diphenylcyclopropenone sensitization with weekly scalp DPC. This TCR was recovered from a woman aged 18 to 35 with alopecia areata. Some clones in this sample may be carry-over from other donors' samples. Sample: whole blood, taken in connection with sensitization to the hapten diphenylcyclopropenone (DPC).

The CDR3 bases are TGTGCCAGCAGCTTAGCGTGGGGGTATAACAATCAGCCCCAGCATTTT. As protein: CASSLAWGYNNQPQHF. The V and J genes are TRBV7-2 and TRBJ1-5, with D possibly TRBD1 on 5 matching bases. Trimming took 0 bases from V and 3 from J, leaving 12 bases between them. The CDR3 runs to 16 residues. Germline lookup yields CDR1 SGHTA and CDR2 FQGNSA.